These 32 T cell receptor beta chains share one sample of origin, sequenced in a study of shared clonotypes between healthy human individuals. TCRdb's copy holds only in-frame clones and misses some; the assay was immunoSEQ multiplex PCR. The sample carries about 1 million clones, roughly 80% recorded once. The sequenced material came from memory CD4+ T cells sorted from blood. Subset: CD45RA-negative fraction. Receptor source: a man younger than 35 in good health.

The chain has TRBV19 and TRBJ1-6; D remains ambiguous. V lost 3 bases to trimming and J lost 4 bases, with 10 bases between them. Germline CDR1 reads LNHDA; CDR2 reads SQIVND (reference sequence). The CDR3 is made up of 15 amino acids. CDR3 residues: CASSISLTYNSPLHF. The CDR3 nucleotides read TGTGCCAGTAGTATTAGTCTTACGTATAATTCACCCCTCCACTTT.

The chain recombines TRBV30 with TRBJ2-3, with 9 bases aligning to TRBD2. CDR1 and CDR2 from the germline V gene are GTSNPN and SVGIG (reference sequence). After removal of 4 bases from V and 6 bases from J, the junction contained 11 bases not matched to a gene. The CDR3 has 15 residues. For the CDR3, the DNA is TGTGCCTGGAACAAAGCGGGGGGACGGGGGGATACGCAGTATTTT. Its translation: CAWNKAGGRGDTQYF.

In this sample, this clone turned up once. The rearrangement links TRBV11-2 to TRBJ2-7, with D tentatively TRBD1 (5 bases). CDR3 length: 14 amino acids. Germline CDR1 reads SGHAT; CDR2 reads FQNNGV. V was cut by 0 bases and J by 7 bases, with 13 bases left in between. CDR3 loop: CASSLDSGRAEQYF. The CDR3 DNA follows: TGTGCCAGCAGCTTAGATTCGGGCAGGGCGGAGCAGTACTTC.

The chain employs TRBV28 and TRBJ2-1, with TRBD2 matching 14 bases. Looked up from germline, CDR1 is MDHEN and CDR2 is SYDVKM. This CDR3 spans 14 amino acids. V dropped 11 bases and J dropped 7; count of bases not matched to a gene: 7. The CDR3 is CASGTSGSVNEQFF. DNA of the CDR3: TGTGCCTCAGGGACTAGCGGGAGTGTTAATGAGCAGTTCTTC.

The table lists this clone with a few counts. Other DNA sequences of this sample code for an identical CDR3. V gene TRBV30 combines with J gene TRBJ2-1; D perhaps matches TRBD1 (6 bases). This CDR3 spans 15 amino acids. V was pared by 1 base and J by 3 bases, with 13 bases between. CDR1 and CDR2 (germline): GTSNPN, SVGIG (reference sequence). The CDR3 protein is CAWSGGQGFYNEQFF. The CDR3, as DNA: TGTGCCTGGAGTGGGGGGCAGGGATTCTACAATGAGCAGTTCTTC. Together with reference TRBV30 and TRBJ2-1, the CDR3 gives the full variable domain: SQTIHQWPATLVQPVGSPLSLECTVEGTSNPNLYWYRQAAGRGLQLLFYSVGIGQISSEVPQNLSASRPQDRQFILSSKKLLLSDSGFYLCAWSGGQGFYNEQFFGPGTRLTVL.

The CDR3 is CASSQAGWGEKLFF. The CDR3 DNA reads TGTGCCAGCAGCCAGGCGGGGTGGGGTGAAAAACTGTTTTTT. The chain uses TRBV5-4 and TRBJ1-4, with D hard to call. The V gene's germline CDR1 is SGHNT and CDR2 YYREEE (reference sequence). CDR3 length equals 14 residues. V lost 4 bases and J 7 bases, leaving 14 bases between the germline ends.

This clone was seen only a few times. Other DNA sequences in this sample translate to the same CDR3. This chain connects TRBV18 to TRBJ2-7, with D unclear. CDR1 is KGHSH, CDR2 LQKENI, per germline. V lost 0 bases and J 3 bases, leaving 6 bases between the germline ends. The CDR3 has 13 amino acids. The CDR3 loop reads CASSPPVGYEQYF. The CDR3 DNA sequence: TGTGCCAGCTCACCACCGGTCGGCTACGAGCAGTACTTC.

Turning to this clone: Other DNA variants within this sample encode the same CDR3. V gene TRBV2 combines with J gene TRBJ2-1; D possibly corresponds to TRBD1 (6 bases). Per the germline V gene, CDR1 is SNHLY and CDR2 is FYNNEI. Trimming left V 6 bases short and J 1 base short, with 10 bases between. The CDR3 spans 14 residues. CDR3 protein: CASSPDSSYNEQFF. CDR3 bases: TGTGCCAGCAGCCCGGACAGTTCCTACAATGAGCAGTTCTTC.

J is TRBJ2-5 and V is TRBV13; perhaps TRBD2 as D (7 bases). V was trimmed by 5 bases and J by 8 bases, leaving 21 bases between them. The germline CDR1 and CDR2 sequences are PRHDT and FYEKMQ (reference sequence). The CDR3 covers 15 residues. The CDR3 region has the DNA TGTGCCAGCAGCCCCGGGGGGCAGGACCATCCAACCCAGTACTTC. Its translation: CASSPGGQDHPTQYF.

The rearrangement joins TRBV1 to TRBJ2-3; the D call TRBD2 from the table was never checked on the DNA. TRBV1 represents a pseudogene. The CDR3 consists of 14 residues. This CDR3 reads CTSGNGGSTDTQYF. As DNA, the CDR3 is TGCACCAGCGGTAACGGAGGCAGCACAGATACGCAGTATTTT.

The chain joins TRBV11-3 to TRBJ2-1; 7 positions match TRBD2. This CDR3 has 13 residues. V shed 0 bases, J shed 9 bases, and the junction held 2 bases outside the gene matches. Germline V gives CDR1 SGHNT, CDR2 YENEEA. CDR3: CASSLDPGGEQFF. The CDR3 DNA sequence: TGTGCCAGCAGCTTAGATCCGGGGGGTGAGCAGTTCTTC.

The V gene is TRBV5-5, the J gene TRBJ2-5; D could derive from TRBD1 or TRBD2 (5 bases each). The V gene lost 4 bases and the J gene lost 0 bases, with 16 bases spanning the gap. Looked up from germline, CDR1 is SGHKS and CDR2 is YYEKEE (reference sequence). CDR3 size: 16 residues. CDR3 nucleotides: TGTGCCAGCAGCCCCCAACGGGGCCTTTACCAAGAGACCCAGTACTTC. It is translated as CASSPQRGLYQETQYF.

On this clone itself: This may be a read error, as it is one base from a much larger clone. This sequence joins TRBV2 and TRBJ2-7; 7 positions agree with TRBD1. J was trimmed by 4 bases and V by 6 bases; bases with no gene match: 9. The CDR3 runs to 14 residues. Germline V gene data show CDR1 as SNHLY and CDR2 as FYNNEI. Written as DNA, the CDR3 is TGTGCCAGCAGGAACAAGGGGGCTTTGTACGAGCAGTACTTC. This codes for CASRNKGALYEQYF.

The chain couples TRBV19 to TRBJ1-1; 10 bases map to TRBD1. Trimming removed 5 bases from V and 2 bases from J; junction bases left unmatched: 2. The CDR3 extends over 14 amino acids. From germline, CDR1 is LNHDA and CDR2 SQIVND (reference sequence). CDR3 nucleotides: TGTGCCAGTAGTTCGACAGGGGGCAACACTGAAGCTTTCTTT. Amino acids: CASSSTGGNTEAFF.

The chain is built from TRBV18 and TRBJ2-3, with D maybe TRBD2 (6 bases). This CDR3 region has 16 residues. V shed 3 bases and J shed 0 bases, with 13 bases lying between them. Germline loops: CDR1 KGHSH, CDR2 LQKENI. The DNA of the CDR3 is TGTGCCAGCTCACCCGACCAGCGGGCGAGCACAGATACGCAGTATTTT. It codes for CASSPDQRASTDTQYF.

CDR3 in amino acids: CASSPRGGHQPQHF. CDR3 nucleotide sequence: TGTGCCAGCAGCCCCCGGGGAGGTCATCAGCCCCAGCATTTT. This chain links TRBV6-5 with TRBJ1-5, with unresolved D. The CDR3 has 14 amino acids. Between the trimmed V and J ends, which lost 6 bases and 5 bases, there was a span of 14 bases. Germline values: CDR1 MNHEY, CDR2 SVGAGI.

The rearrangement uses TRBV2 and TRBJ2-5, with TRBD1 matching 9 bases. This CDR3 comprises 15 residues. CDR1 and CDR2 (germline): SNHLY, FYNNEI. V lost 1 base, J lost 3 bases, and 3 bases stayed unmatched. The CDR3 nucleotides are TGTGCCAGCAGTGAAGGGCGGGACAGGGAAGAGACCCAGTACTTC. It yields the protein CASSEGRDREETQYF.

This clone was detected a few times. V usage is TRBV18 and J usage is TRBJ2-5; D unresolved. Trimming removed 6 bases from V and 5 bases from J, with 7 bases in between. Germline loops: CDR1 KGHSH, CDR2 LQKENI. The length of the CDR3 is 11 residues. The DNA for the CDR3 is TGTGCCAGCTCCCGCTCGGAGACCCAGTACTTC. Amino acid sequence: CASSRSETQYF.

CDR3 sequence (DNA): TGTGCCAGCTCACCTAGTGGTCAGGTTTCAGAGACCCAGTACTTC. Translated: CASSPSGQVSETQYF. This chain links TRBV18 with TRBJ2-5; no clear D. CDR3 size: 15 residues. Trimming stripped 3 bases from V and 4 bases from J, with 15 bases between. Germline lookup yields CDR1 KGHSH and CDR2 LQKENI.

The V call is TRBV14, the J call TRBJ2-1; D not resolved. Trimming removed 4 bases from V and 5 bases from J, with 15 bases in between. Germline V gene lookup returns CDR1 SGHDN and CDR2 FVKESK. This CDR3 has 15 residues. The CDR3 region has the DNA TGTGCCAGCAGCCCCCCTGGCACAACCCACAATGAGCAGTTCTTC. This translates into CASSPPGTTHNEQFF.

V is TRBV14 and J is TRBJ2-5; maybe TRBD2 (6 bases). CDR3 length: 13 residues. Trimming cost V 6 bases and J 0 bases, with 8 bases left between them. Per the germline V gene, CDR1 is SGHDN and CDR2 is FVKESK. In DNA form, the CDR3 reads TGTGCCAGCAGACGGGGGTACCAAGAGACCCAGTACTTC. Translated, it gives CASRRGYQETQYF.

The CDR3, as DNA: TGTGCCAGCAGTGAAGGGACTAGCTTTAACGAGCAGTACTTC. This translates into CASSEGTSFNEQYF. The chain uses TRBV2 and TRBJ2-7; 8 bases line up with TRBD2. There are 14 residues in the CDR3. Germline V gene data show CDR1 as SNHLY and CDR2 as FYNNEI. V lost 1 base, J lost 5 bases, and 4 bases stayed unmatched.

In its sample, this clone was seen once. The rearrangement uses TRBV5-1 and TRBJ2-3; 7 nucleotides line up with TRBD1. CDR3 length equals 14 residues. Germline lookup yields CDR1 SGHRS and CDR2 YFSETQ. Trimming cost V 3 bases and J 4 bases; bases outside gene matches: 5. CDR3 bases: TGCGCCAGCAGCTCCCGACAGGGCCCAGATACGCAGTATTTT. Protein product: CASSSRQGPDTQYF.

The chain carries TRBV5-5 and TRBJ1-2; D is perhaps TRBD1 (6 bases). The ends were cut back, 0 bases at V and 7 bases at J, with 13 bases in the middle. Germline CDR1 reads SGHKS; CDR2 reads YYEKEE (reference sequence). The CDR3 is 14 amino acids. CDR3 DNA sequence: TGTGCCAGCAGCTTGGATCAGGGGCGTATTGGCTACACCTTC. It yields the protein CASSLDQGRIGYTF.

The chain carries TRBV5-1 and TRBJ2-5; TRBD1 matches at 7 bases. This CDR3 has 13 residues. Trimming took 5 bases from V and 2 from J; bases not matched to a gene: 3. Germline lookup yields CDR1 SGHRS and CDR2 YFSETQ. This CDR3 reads CASSEQGQETQYF. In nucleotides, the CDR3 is TGCGCCAGCAGTGAACAGGGGCAAGAGACCCAGTACTTC.

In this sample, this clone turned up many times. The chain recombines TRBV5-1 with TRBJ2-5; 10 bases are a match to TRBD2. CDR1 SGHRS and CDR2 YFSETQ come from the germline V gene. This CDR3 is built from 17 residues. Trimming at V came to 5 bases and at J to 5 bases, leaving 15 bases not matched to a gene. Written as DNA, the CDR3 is TGCGCCAGCAGTGCTAGCGGGAGATCAGCCTCTGTCGAGACCCAGTACTTC. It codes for CASSASGRSASVETQYF.

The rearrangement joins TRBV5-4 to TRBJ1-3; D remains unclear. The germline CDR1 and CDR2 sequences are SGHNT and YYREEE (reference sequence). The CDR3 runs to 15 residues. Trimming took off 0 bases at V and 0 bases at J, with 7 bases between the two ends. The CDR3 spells CASSLAGISGNTIYF. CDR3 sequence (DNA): TGTGCCAGCAGCTTGGCGGGGATCTCTGGAAACACCATATATTTT. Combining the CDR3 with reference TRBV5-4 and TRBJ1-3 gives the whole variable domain ETGVTQSPTHLIKTRGQQVTLRCSSQSGHNTVSWYQQALGQGPQFIFQYYREEENGRGNFPPRFSGLQFPNYSSELNVNALELDDSALYLCASSLAGISGNTIYFGEGSWLTVV.

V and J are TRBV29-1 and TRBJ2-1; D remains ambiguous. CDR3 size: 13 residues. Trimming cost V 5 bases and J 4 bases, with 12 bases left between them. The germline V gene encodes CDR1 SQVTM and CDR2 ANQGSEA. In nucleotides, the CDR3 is TGCAGCGTTCCCCAGGTCGGTTACAATGAGCAGTTCTTC. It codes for CSVPQVGYNEQFF.

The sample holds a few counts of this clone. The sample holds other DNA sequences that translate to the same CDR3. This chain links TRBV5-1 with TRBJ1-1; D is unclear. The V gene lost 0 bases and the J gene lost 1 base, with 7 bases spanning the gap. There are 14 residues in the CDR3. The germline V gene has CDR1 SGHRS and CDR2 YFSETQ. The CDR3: CASSLVGANTEAFF. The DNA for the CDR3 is TGCGCCAGCAGCTTGGTTGGAGCGAACACTGAAGCTTTCTTT.

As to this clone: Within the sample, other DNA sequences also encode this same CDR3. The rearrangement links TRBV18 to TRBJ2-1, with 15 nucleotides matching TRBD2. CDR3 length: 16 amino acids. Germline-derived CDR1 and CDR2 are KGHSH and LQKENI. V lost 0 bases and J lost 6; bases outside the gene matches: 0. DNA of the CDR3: TGTGCCAGCTCACCACCGGGACTAGCGGGGGGCAATGAGCAGTTCTTC. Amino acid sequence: CASSPPGLAGGNEQFF.

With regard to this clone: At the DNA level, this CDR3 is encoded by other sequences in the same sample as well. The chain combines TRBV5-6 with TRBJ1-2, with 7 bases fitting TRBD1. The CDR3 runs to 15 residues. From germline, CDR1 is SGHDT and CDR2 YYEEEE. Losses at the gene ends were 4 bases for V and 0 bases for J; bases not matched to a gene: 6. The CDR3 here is CASSLAGTANYGYTF. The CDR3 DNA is TGTGCCAGCAGCCTCGCCGGGACAGCTAACTATGGCTACACCTTC.

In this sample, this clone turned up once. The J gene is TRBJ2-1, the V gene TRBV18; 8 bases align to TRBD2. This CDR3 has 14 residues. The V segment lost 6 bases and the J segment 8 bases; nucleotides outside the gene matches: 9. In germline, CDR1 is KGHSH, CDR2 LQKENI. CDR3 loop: CASSLRLAIDEQFF. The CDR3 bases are TGTGCCAGCTCCCTAAGACTAGCGATAGATGAGCAGTTCTTC.